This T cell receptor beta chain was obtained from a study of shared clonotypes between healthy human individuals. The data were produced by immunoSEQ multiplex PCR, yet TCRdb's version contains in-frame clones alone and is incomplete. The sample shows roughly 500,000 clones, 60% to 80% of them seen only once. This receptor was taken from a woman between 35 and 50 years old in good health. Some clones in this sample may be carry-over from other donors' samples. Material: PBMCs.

Written as DNA, the CDR3 is TGTGCCAGCAGCTCGAGGATGACAGGGGGGGTGCTTTACACTGAAGCTTTCTTT. Protein product: CASSSRMTGGVLYTEAFF. This chain joins TRBV7-2 and TRBJ1-1; 9 bases are shared with TRBD1. The CDR3 length is 18 residues. The germline gives CDR1 SGHTA, CDR2 FQGNSA. With V trimmed by 4 bases and J by 3 bases, 15 bases remained unmatched.